This TCR beta chain was identified in a study of shared clonotypes between healthy human individuals. Negatively enriched CD4+ T cells were divided by CD45RA into naive and memory. Germline V gene sequence: CDR1 SNHLY, CDR2 FYNNEI. The CDR3 sequence is 12 residues long. The V segment lost 11 bases and the J segment 6 bases; nucleotides outside the gene matches: 6. TCRdb's table, derived via immunoSEQ multiplex PCR, lists solely in-frame clones and lacks some. The repertoire includes roughly 2,300,000 clones, just under 95% of them detected once, and more than 0.35% sits in the top ten. The chain employs TRBV2 and TRBJ2-2; 7 nucleotides match TRBD2. Sequencing was done on a sample of naive CD4+ T cells from PBMCs. Documented subset: CD45RA+ positively selected. This TCR was sampled from a man between 18 and 29 years old in good health. Some clones in this sample may be carry-over from other donors' samples. Here the CDR3 DNA reads TGTGCCCGGCGGGGGTTGGCCGGGGAGCTGTTTTTT. Encoded protein: CARRGLAGELFF.